Shown below are 27 T cell receptor beta chains from a single sample sequenced in a study of CD8 T cells in Susac syndrome. A quantity of 0.5 to 1 ug RNA underwent reverse transcription using random hexamers. TCRdb reprocessed the immunoSEQ multiplex PCR reads with MiXCR, giving one entry per CDR3 protein. The profile shows some 400,000 distinct CDR3 sequences, roughly 85% of them singletons. Sequencing was done on a sample of CD8+ T cells from PBMCs. The source of these receptors is a human donor with multiple sclerosis.

The count of this clonotype is one. This chain links TRBV2 with TRBJ1-6; D gene unclear. V lost 3 bases and J 8 bases, leaving 11 bases between the germline ends. The germline V gene encodes CDR1 SNHLY and CDR2 FYNNEI. There are 14 residues in the CDR3. The CDR3 reads CASSDSSSDSPLHF. The CDR3 DNA sequence: TGTGCCAGCAGTGACTCTTCCTCCGATTCACCCCTCCACTTT.

This clonotype came up a few times. The chain is built from TRBV28 and TRBJ2-7; D unclear. Trimming shortened V by 5 bases and J by 1 base, and 9 bases separated the two germline ends. The CDR3 contains 13 residues. Germline V gene lookup returns CDR1 MDHEN and CDR2 SYDVKM. The CDR3 reads CASSALTSYEQYF. The CDR3 region has the DNA TGTGCCAGCAGTGCCCTAACATCCTACGAGCAGTACTTC.

The V and J genes are TRBV7-8 and TRBJ1-2; TRBD1 aligns across 7 bases. J lost 4 bases, V lost 1 base, and 3 bases had no gene match. Germline V gives CDR1 SGHVS, CDR2 FQNEAQ. This CDR3 comprises 14 residues. In DNA, the CDR3 is TGTGCCAGCAGCTTAGGGACAGGCACCTATGGCTACACCTTC. Encoded protein: CASSLGTGTYGYTF.

The chain joins TRBV13 to TRBJ2-1; 9 positions match TRBD1. Trimming took 1 base from V and 2 from J; bases not matched to a gene: 6. CDR1 and CDR2 from the germline V gene are PRHDT and FYEKMQ (reference sequence). The CDR3 totals 17 residues. CDR3 DNA sequence: TGTGCCAGCAGCTTAGTCCCTACAGGGGGCGCCTACAATGAGCAGTTCTTC. The encoded protein is CASSLVPTGGAYNEQFF. The variable domain in full, with the rest retrieved from reference TRBV13 and TRBJ2-1, is AAGVIQSPRHLIKEKRETATLKCYPIPRHDTVYWYQQGPGQDPQFLISFYEKMQSDKGSIPDRFSAQQFSDYHSELNMSSLELGDSALYFCASSLVPTGGAYNEQFFGPGTRLTVL.

This chain joins TRBV6-2 or TRBV6-3 and TRBJ1-1; D gene ambiguous. This CDR3 region has 16 residues. V was cut by 5 bases and J by 3 bases, with 19 bases left in between. Germline CDR1 MNHEY, CDR2 SVGEGT. DNA of the CDR3: TGTGCCAGCAGTCCCTTCCCCTCCGGATGGGACACTGAAGCTTTCTTT. It encodes CASSPFPSGWDTEAFF.

This chain connects TRBV4-1 to TRBJ1-4; 9 bases match TRBD1. There are 15 residues in the CDR3. Per germline, CDR1 MGHRA and CDR2 YSYEKL. J gave up 6 bases and V 3 bases, and 5 bases lay outside the gene matches. The CDR3 coding sequence is TGCGCCAGCAGCCATCCGGGACAGGGTGATGAAAAACTGTTTTTT. This gives the protein CASSHPGQGDEKLFF.

A single count supports this clonotype. V and J are TRBV7-9 and TRBJ2-7, with D perhaps TRBD1 (5 bases). V was clipped by 4 bases and J by 2 bases, with 15 bases between them. Germline V CDR1 and CDR2: SEHNR, FQNEAQ (reference sequence). The CDR3 is 15 residues long. The CDR3 loop is CASSSDPQGTYEQYF. In DNA, the CDR3 is TGTGCCAGCAGCTCCGATCCCCAGGGTACCTACGAGCAGTACTTC.

The J gene is TRBJ1-5, the V gene TRBV19; the D gene is possibly TRBD1 (5 bases). CDR1 LNHDA and CDR2 SQIVND come from the germline V gene (reference sequence). The length of the CDR3 is 15 residues. V was pared by 3 bases and J by 1 base, with 10 bases between. The CDR3 DNA reads as TGTGCCAGTAGTATGGGACTTAAAAGCAATCAGCCCCAGCATTTT. Protein: CASSMGLKSNQPQHF.

The gene calls are TRBV4-1 and TRBJ1-5; D remains ambiguous. Germline CDR1 MGHRA, CDR2 YSYEKL. V lost 1 base and J lost 3, with 10 bases in between. CDR3 length: 15 amino acids. The CDR3 reads CASSQGYGFNQPQHF. Here the CDR3 DNA reads TGCGCCAGCAGCCAAGGGTACGGATTCAATCAGCCCCAGCATTTT.

This rearrangement joins TRBV27 to TRBJ2-1; the match to TRBD1 covers 9 bases. V gave up 3 bases and J gave up 8 bases; unmatched junction bases: 2. The CDR3 runs to 13 residues. Per germline, CDR1 MNHEY and CDR2 SMNVEV (reference sequence). This chain's CDR3 is CASSFTGGHEQFF. CDR3 coding DNA: TGTGCCAGCAGTTTTACAGGGGGCCATGAGCAGTTCTTC.

The V call is TRBV27, the J call TRBJ1-6, with D unclear. The V and J ends lost 8 bases and 0 bases respectively, with 14 bases between them. Germline CDR1 and CDR2: MNHEY and SMNVEV (reference sequence). The CDR3 extends over 16 amino acids. The CDR3 DNA is TGTGCCAGCCGTTGGTCAGCCAGCTCCTATAATTCACCCCTCCACTTT. Translated, it gives CASRWSASSYNSPLHF.

V and J are TRBV4-1 and TRBJ1-2, with 9 bases that match TRBD1. V gave up 1 base and J gave up 3 bases; unmatched junction bases: 3. CDR1 is MGHRA, CDR2 YSYEKL, per germline. CDR3 size: 15 residues. The CDR3 loop is CASSQVRTGDYGYTF. The DNA of the CDR3 is TGCGCCAGCAGCCAAGTGCGGACAGGGGACTATGGCTACACCTTC.

The chain combines TRBV29-1 with TRBJ2-1, with a weak D call TRBD2 (6 bases). Germline lookup yields CDR1 SQVTM and CDR2 ANQGSEA. The CDR3 is 13 amino acids. V lost 4 bases and J lost 4, with 11 bases in between. This CDR3 is CSVVFREYNEQFF. The DNA of the CDR3 is TGCAGCGTTGTATTTCGGGAGTACAATGAGCAGTTCTTC.

The chain combines TRBV5-4 with TRBJ2-7; 11 nucleotides align to TRBD2. The CDR3 is made up of 15 amino acids. The J segment lost 2 bases and the V segment lost 2 bases, leaving 3 bases of the junction unmatched. Per germline, CDR1 SGHNT and CDR2 YYREEE (reference sequence). The CDR3, as DNA: TGTGCCAGCAGCTTTAGCGGGGGGGCCCCCTACGAGCAGTACTTC. It encodes CASSFSGGAPYEQYF.

V gene TRBV27 combines with J gene TRBJ1-3, with 10 bases that match TRBD1. This CDR3 region has 17 residues. Germline assignment: CDR1 MNHEY and CDR2 SMNVEV (reference sequence). V gave up 0 bases and J gave up 2 bases; unmatched junction bases: 4. CDR3 region: CASSLSGQGLTGNTIYF. The CDR3 nucleotides read TGTGCCAGCAGTTTATCGGGACAGGGGCTGACTGGAAACACCATATATTTT.

The gene calls are TRBV20-1 and TRBJ1-1; weak D call: TRBD1 (6 bases). V shed 5 bases and J shed 1 base, with 8 bases lying between them. Germline V gives CDR1 DFQATT, CDR2 SNEGSKA (reference sequence). This CDR3 has 12 amino acids. This chain's CDR3 is CSALQGNTEAFF. The CDR3 coding sequence is TGCAGTGCTTTACAGGGGAACACTGAAGCTTTCTTT.

This CDR3 reads CASKKREAQYEQYF. The CDR3 DNA follows: TGTGCCAGCAAGAAGCGGGAGGCCCAATACGAGCAGTACTTC. The V and J genes are TRBV28 and TRBJ2-7; 9 nucleotides agree with TRBD2. Germline-derived CDR1 and CDR2 are MDHEN and SYDVKM. After removal of 7 bases from V and 4 bases from J, the junction contained 8 bases not matched to a gene. There are 14 residues in the CDR3. Full variable domain (missing parts from reference TRBV28 and TRBJ2-7): DVKVTQSSRYLVKRTGEKVFLECVQDMDHENMFWYRQDPGLGLRLIYFSYDVKMKEKGDIPEGYSVSREKKERFSLILESASTNQTSMYLCASKKREAQYEQYFGPGTRLTVT.

The chain links TRBV11-1 to TRBJ2-1; D gene unclear. Germline-derived CDR1 and CDR2 are SGHAT and FQDESV (reference sequence). Trimming removed 3 bases at V and 8 bases at J, with 11 bases between. CDR3 length: 13 residues. CDR3 nucleotide sequence: TGTGCCAGCAGCTTCAACCTCGTTGATGAGCAGTTCTTC. This codes for CASSFNLVDEQFF. Combining the CDR3 with reference TRBV11-1 and TRBJ2-1 gives the whole variable domain EAEVAQSPRYKITEKSQAVAFWCDPISGHATLYWYRQILGQGPELLVQFQDESVVDDSQLPKDRFSAERLKGVDSTLKIQPAELGDSAMYLCASSFNLVDEQFFGPGTRLTVL.

The chain couples TRBV5-6 to TRBJ1-6; a weak D match, TRBD1 (5 bases). This CDR3 contains 18 residues. The germline V gene encodes CDR1 SGHDT and CDR2 YYEEEE. The V end lost 0 bases, the J end lost 1 base, and 14 bases lay between the germline ends. CDR3 nucleotide sequence: TGTGCCAGCAGCTTGGGCAGGGCAGGAGTGTCCTATAATTCACCCCTCCACTTT. Protein product: CASSLGRAGVSYNSPLHF.

This chain joins TRBV6-5 and TRBJ2-5; D is unclear. In germline, CDR1 is MNHEY, CDR2 SVGAGI. The CDR3 consists of 16 residues. V was pared by 0 bases and J by 1 base, with 12 bases between. Here the CDR3 DNA reads TGTGCCAGCAGTTACTCGCCCTTCTACGTCCAAGAGACCCAGTACTTC. Amino acid sequence: CASSYSPFYVQETQYF.

The chain has TRBV6-1 and TRBJ2-1; 10 nucleotides line up with TRBD2. V lost 6 bases to trimming and J lost 8 bases; unmatched junction nucleotides: 13. The CDR3 extends over 16 amino acids. The V gene's germline CDR1 is MNHNS and CDR2 SASEGT. In DNA form, the CDR3 reads TGTGCCAGCAGGCCCCTAGCGGGAGTACTCCAAGATGAGCAGTTCTTC. It is translated as CASRPLAGVLQDEQFF.

This clonotype was observed a handful of times. This rearrangement joins TRBV5-5 to TRBJ2-2, with D perhaps TRBD2 (6 bases). Germline V CDR1 and CDR2: SGHKS, YYEKEE (reference sequence). The CDR3 sequence is 14 residues long. Trimming shortened V by 4 bases and J by 6 bases, and 13 bases separated the two germline ends. The CDR3 DNA reads as TGTGCCAGCAGCGGGGGACTTTTGGCCGGGGAGCTGTTTTTT. Translation gives CASSGGLLAGELFF.

This clonotype occurred once. V usage is TRBV6-5 and J usage is TRBJ2-1; D is perhaps TRBD2 (5 bases). Germline V gene sequence: CDR1 MNHEY, CDR2 SVGAGI. Trimming stripped 0 bases from V and 8 bases from J, with 5 bases between. This CDR3 is built from 12 residues. CDR3: CASSYSRDEQFF. The DNA of the CDR3 is TGTGCCAGCAGTTACTCGAGGGATGAGCAGTTCTTC.

This rearrangement joins TRBV4-1 to TRBJ2-5; tentatively, D is TRBD2 (5 bases). V was shortened by 1 base and J by 3 bases, with 15 bases between the two germline ends. CDR3 size: 16 residues. From germline, CDR1 is MGHRA and CDR2 YSYEKL. CDR3 nucleotide sequence: TGCGCCAGCAGCCAAGGGGGATGGGGAGAAGAAGAGACCCAGTACTTC. Translating gives CASSQGGWGEEETQYF.

The chain joins TRBV30 to TRBJ2-7, with 7 bases lining up with TRBD1. The V and J ends lost 5 bases and 1 base, in that order; junction bases with no gene match: 11. The germline gives CDR1 GTSNPN, CDR2 SVGIG (reference sequence). This CDR3 region has 15 residues. The CDR3 coding sequence is TGTGCCTGGTCAACAAGGGGGACAGAGTCCTACGAGCAGTACTTC. It specifies CAWSTRGTESYEQYF.

This chain uses TRBV10-2 with TRBJ1-2, with a tentative D call TRBD1 (5 bases). This CDR3 is built from 13 residues. Germline V gives CDR1 WSHSY, CDR2 SAAADI. The ends were cut back, 4 bases at V and 4 bases at J, with 10 bases in the middle. CDR3 protein: CASSGDGAYGYTF. For the CDR3, the DNA is TGCGCCAGCAGTGGAGATGGGGCCTATGGCTACACCTTC.

J is TRBJ1-1 and V is TRBV29-1, with no clear D. The germline CDR1 and CDR2 sequences are SQVTM and ANQGSEA. The CDR3 runs to 13 residues. Trimming pared 3 bases from V and 6 bases from J, leaving 14 bases between. The CDR3 nucleotides are TGCAGCGTTGAGGGTGGTGGGGTCCCTGAAGCTTTCTTT. Encoded protein: CSVEGGGVPEAFF.